The following is a T cell receptor (beta chain) sequence with its context. The data derive from a study of identifying expanded T cells in peripheral blood. Using immunoSEQ multiplex PCR, the repertoire was profiled, and TCRdb retains in-frame clones only, with some absent. Of approximately 100,000 clones in the sample, roughly 91% were seen once. The CDR3 has 15 amino acids. From germline, CDR1 is SGHRS and CDR2 YFSETQ. Trimming pared 4 bases from V and 0 bases from J, leaving 14 bases between. Healthy donors had no documented immune events, such as infections, while sampled. Material: blood. The sequence was obtained from a person between 18 and 75 years old in good health. This chain connects TRBV5-1 to TRBJ2-7; the D is unclear. CDR3 sequence: CASSLLRSPSYEQYF. For the CDR3, the DNA is TGCGCCAGCAGCCTCCTTCGGTCCCCCTCCTACGAGCAGTACTTC. The variable domain in full, with the rest retrieved from reference TRBV5-1 and TRBJ2-7, is KAGVTQTPRYLIKTRGQQVTLSCSPISGHRSVSWYQQTPGQGLQFLFEYFSETQRNKGNFPGRFSGRQFSNSRSEMNVSTLELGDSALYLCASSLLRSPSYEQYFGPGTRLTVT.